This T cell receptor (beta chain) was observed in a study of read filtering for tumor transcriptome and immune sequencing (dated by TCRdb to the early 2020s). In terms of the full investigation: The cohort was composed of some 16 male and roughly 13 female patients, with a mean age of approximately 70 years and an age range of about 45 to 90. Under revised international staging, about 8 patients fell into R-ISS I, 15 or so into R-ISS II and 6 or 7 into R-ISS III. As a main aim, a read-filtering strategy for immune repertoire data was addressed, with the specific question being whether clonotypes supported by a single read should be removed. After DNase treatment, whole-transcriptome libraries were prepared with the TruSeq RNA Access Library Prep Kit. TCR repertoires obtained by targeted immune repertoire sequencing and by bulk whole-transcriptome sequencing performed on the same bone marrow samples were compared. Per sample, about 4 to 10.27 million TCR-region mapped reads were obtained with IR-seq, compared with only about 80 to 1,400 with RNA-seq. Here is what the overall study found, with its caveats: In IR-seq, single-read clonotypes were approximately 80% of clonotypes but 3% to 4.5% of total reads; in RNA-seq they were roughly 72% of clonotypes and 35% to 45% of reads. Rather than purified T cells, the sorted CD138-negative fraction was a mixed bone marrow immune population. Clonotypes were captured by IR-seq at much higher depth and more reliably than by RNA-seq, and smaller IR-seq throughput was sufficient for identification of most shared clonotypes. Removing single-read clonotypes increased the correlation between IR-seq and RNA-seq shared clonotype proportions.

Including cysteine and phenylalanine, the CDR3 has 17 amino acids. The retained sequence is limited to the CDR3, 51 bases, with the frame set at the first base. Relative to germline, V is 5 bases shorter and J is 1 base shorter, with 15 bases between their ends. TCR libraries were constructed from 350 to 400 ng RNA using the Immunoverse kit, and molecular barcoded adaptors covering alpha/delta and beta/gamma chains were employed. The same RNA used for transcriptome sequencing was used for TCR library preparation. Sequencing of TCR libraries was carried out on an Illumina HiSeq 4000 with 2 x 150 cycles. The published analysis was carried out like this. TCR reads were aligned to human V, D, J and C references and assembled into CDR3 clonotypes with MiXCR, including quality filtering and error correction. The tcR package in R was used to analyze clonotype counts and gene usage diversity. Raw mapping reads were checked after the RNA-seq reads had been mapped by STAR aligner version 2.5.3a onto the human GRCh37 genome. To test how sequencing depth affected the clonotypes detected, IR-seq fastq files were randomly downsampled with Seqtk 1.3. TCRdb trimmed the raw reads at Q25, called clones with MiXCR and kept productive beta chains. Each CDR3 protein gets just one entry, which takes the most common genes and DNA from the rows behind it. These V and J calls derive from TCRdb rather than the authors' analysis. This sample has about 90,000 distinct CDR3 sequences in its table, and about 12% of those were observed once. Together, the top ten hold just under 15% of the sample.

Each patient had bone marrow sampled at the time of active disease. Ficoll-Hypaque density gradient centrifugation was used to isolate bone marrow mononuclear cells. To remove myeloma plasma cells, the cells were labeled with CD138 magnetic microbeads on a MACS separator, and CD138-negative cells were then collected by negative selection. Flow cytometry with CD138 antibodies on an Attune NxT was used to check how pure the isolated cells were. TRIzol reagent was used to extract total RNA, which was then quantified with a NanoDrop spectrophotometer. For each patient, the CD138-negative bone marrow sample underwent paired RNA-seq and IR-seq. This clonotype showed up many times. Its antigen target is currently unknown. Base qualities are missing; no much larger clone stands one base away.

Sequences were obtained from a population of CD138-negative cells sorted from bone marrow. The label giving this sample's cell subset or site can be read as: bone marrow mononuclear cells depleted of CD138+ plasma/myeloma cells by negative magnetic selection. This receptor was identified in a donor at least 40 years old with multiple myeloma. The chain is encoded by TRBV12-3 or TRBV12-4 joined to TRBJ2-6, with no D gene named confidently. The base sequence is TGTGCCAGCAGTCCCATGGTGGGTGGGTCTGGGGCCAACGTCCTGACTTTC. This codes for CASSPMVGGSGANVLTF.